The next 9 T cell receptor beta chains were all read from a single sample in a study of cytomegalovirus exposure and HLA in healthy donors. PCR used 60 Vbeta primers and 13 Jbeta primers. Some clones are missing from TCRdb's copy, which holds only in-frame ones; the method was immunoSEQ multiplex PCR. This table has 120,000 or so clones, around two thirds appearing once. Specimen: PBMCs. The receptors derive from a woman aged 40-49 years in good health and CMV-seropositive.

The chain carries TRBV7-9 and TRBJ2-3; 8 bases are a match to TRBD2. The CDR3 spans 16 residues. Germline V gene data show CDR1 as SEHNR and CDR2 as FQNEAQ (reference sequence). Trimming took 1 base from V and 7 from J; bases not matched to a gene: 10. The CDR3 region is CASSLEYGGAGNTQYF. CDR3 nucleotides: TGTGCCAGCAGCTTAGAGTACGGGGGGGCCGGGAATACGCAGTATTTT.

The gene calls are TRBV29-1 and TRBJ2-1; the D gene is possibly TRBD1 (6 bases). The V gene lost 6 bases and the J gene lost 5 bases, with 14 bases spanning the gap. The CDR3 has 13 amino acids. Germline-derived CDR1 and CDR2 are SQVTM and ANQGSEA. The CDR3 spells CSVHRVGDNEQFF. The CDR3 nucleotides are TGCAGCGTCCACAGGGTTGGAGACAATGAGCAGTTCTTC.

This rearrangement joins TRBV6-4 to TRBJ2-1; 8 bases align to TRBD1. Looked up from germline, CDR1 is MRHNA and CDR2 is SNTAGT. V shed 4 bases and J 8 bases; nucleotides not matched to a gene: 4. The CDR3 length is 13 residues. The CDR3 DNA is TGTGCCAGCAGTGGGGACAGGTTCGATGAGCAGTTCTTC. Translated, it gives CASSGDRFDEQFF.

The CDR3 spells CASSLALAGPYQETQYF. DNA for the CDR3: TGCGCCAGCAGCTTGGCCCTAGCGGGACCGTACCAAGAGACCCAGTACTTC. This chain uses TRBV5-1 with TRBJ2-5, with 9 bases fitting TRBD2. V lost 0 bases and J lost 0; bases outside the gene matches: 6. Per the germline V gene, CDR1 is SGHRS and CDR2 is YFSETQ. The CDR3 is 17 residues long.

The chain recombines TRBV5-1 with TRBJ1-1, with a weak D call TRBD1 (5 bases). The V gene lost 0 bases and the J gene lost 1 base, with 7 bases spanning the gap. The CDR3 contains 14 residues. CDR1 SGHRS and CDR2 YFSETQ come from the germline V gene. CDR3 loop: CASSLGQPNTEAFF. The CDR3 DNA reads as TGCGCCAGCAGCTTGGGACAGCCGAACACTGAAGCTTTCTTT. The entire variable domain, with the rest obtained from reference TRBV5-1 and TRBJ1-1, is as follows: KAGVTQTPRYLIKTRGQQVTLSCSPISGHRSVSWYQQTPGQGLQFLFEYFSETQRNKGNFPGRFSGRQFSNSRSEMNVSTLELGDSALYLCASSLGQPNTEAFFGQGTRLTVV.

This rearrangement joins TRBV2 to TRBJ2-1, with TRBD1 matching over 10 bases. Germline CDR1 is SNHLY and CDR2 is FYNNEI. With V trimmed by 3 bases and J by 7 bases, 3 bases remained unmatched. This CDR3 is 14 amino acids long. CDR3 in DNA: TGTGCCAGCAGTGAGGACAGGGGGGAGAATGAGCAGTTCTTC. It codes for CASSEDRGENEQFF.

The rearrangement joins TRBV19 to TRBJ1-5; 7 bases are a match to TRBD1. CDR3 length equals 19 residues. Germline CDR1 is LNHDA and CDR2 is SQIVND (reference sequence). The V and J ends lost 6 bases and 5 bases, in that order; junction bases with no gene match: 22. The CDR3 coding sequence is TGTGCCAGTAGCTTGACAGGGCCAGTGCTCAAAGTGGGTCATCAGCCCCAGCATTTT. Translating gives CASSLTGPVLKVGHQPQHF.

In DNA form, the CDR3 reads TGTGCCAGCAGCTTAGCGAGGCAGAGAAACGCCCGCTACACCTTC. Protein: CASSLARQRNARYTF. The chain employs TRBV7-8 and TRBJ1-2; D not certain. Germline V lookup: CDR1 SGHVS, CDR2 FQNEAQ. V was cut by 0 bases and J by 9 bases, with 17 bases left in between. The CDR3 extends over 15 amino acids.

The V and J genes are TRBV9 and TRBJ2-7; 10 positions match TRBD1. The V and J ends lost 0 bases and 3 bases, in that order; junction bases with no gene match: 6. There are 16 residues in the CDR3. The germline V gene encodes CDR1 SGDLS and CDR2 YYNGEE. The CDR3 sequence: CASSVDQTGGFYEQYF. CDR3 DNA: TGTGCCAGCAGCGTAGATCAGACAGGGGGCTTCTACGAGCAGTACTTC.